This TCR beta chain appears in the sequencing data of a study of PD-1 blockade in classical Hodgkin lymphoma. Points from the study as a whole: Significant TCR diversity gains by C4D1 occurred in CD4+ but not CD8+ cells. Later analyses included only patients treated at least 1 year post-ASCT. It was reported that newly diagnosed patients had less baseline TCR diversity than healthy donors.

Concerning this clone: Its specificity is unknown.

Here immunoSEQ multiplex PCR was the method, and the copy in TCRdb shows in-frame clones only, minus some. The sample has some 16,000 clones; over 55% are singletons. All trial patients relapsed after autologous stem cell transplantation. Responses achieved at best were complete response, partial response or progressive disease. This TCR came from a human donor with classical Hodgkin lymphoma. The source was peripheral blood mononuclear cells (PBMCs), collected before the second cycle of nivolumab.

CDR3 nucleotides: TGTGCCAGCAGTCCCCCAGGGGTCGCAGGGTTTTATGGCTACACCTTC. The encoded protein is CASSPPGVAGFYGYTF. This chain links TRBV28 with TRBJ1-2, with D possibly matching TRBD1 (6 bases). V lost 5 bases and J 5 bases, leaving 21 bases between the germline ends. Germline V gene data show CDR1 as MDHEN and CDR2 as SYDVKM. This CDR3 has 16 amino acids.